These 5 T cell receptor beta chains were all obtained from the same sample, sequenced in a study of cytomegalovirus exposure and HLA in healthy donors. Vbeta (60) and Jbeta (13) primers were used in the PCR. Assay used: immunoSEQ multiplex PCR; TCRdb lists only in-frame clones, some missing. Of some 180,000 clones detected, about 13% appear once; the ten largest clones hold 7.5% to 10%. Sequenced material: PBMCs. These receptor sequences come from a man between 50 and 59 years old in good health and CMV-seropositive.

The chain recombines TRBV6-5 with TRBJ1-1; possibly TRBD1 for D (6 bases). This CDR3 has 14 residues. The V end lost 6 bases, the J end lost 3 bases, and 14 bases lay between the germline ends. Germline V lookup: CDR1 MNHEY, CDR2 SVGAGI. CDR3 bases: TGTGCCAGCAGGCTACAGGGACGGGACACTGAAGCTTTCTTT. The encoded protein is CASRLQGRDTEAFF.

The J gene is TRBJ2-3, the V gene TRBV7-3; 13 bases line up with TRBD2. This CDR3 has 15 residues. Germline values: CDR1 SGHTA, CDR2 FQGTGA. V gave up 3 bases and J gave up 5 bases; unmatched junction bases: 2. As DNA, the CDR3 is TGTGCCAGCAGCTTGGGACTAGCGGGACAAGATACGCAGTATTTT. Translation gives CASSLGLAGQDTQYF. Looking up the rest from reference TRBV7-3 and TRBJ2-3 gives the full variable domain: GAGVSQTPSNKVTEKGKYVELRCDPISGHTALYWYRQSLGQGPEFLIYFQGTGAADDSGLPNDRFFAVRPEGSVSTLKIQRTERGDSAVYLCASSLGLAGQDTQYFGPGTRLTVL.

This clone was detected only a few times. The CDR3 sequence: CASSLEPDTQYF. The CDR3 nucleotides read TGTGCCAGCAGCTTAGAGCCAGATACGCAGTATTTT. The chain links TRBV7-9 to TRBJ2-3; D not certain. The CDR3 has 12 residues. V lost 1 base and J 4 bases, leaving 3 bases between the germline ends. Germline V gene sequence: CDR1 SEHNR, CDR2 FQNEAQ (reference sequence).

The sample holds a few counts of this clone. The rearrangement joins TRBV9 to TRBJ2-5; 10 bases line up with TRBD2. V gave up 4 bases and J gave up 5 bases; unmatched junction bases: 8. From germline, CDR1 is SGDLS and CDR2 YYNGEE. The CDR3 has 15 residues. The CDR3 region is CASSTQRGGRETQYF. For the CDR3, the DNA is TGTGCCAGCAGCACACAGCGGGGGGGCCGTGAGACCCAGTACTTC.

As for this clone: An end of the junction does not agree with germline; a read error may underlie this. The chain recombines TRBV4-1 with TRBJ1-5; possible D gene TRBD1, 6 bases. In germline, CDR1 is MGHRA, CDR2 YSYEKL. This CDR3 has 18 residues. In DNA form, the CDR3 reads TGCGCCAGCAGCCCCTTAGGGGGAAGGGCGAGATCGGAGCAGCACCAGCATTTT. Amino acids: CASSPLGGRARSEQHQHF.